The rows below give T cell receptor beta chains drawn from one sample of a study of T cells in Graves' hyperthyroidism and ophthalmopathy. TCRdb redid the calling of the multiplex PCR reads with MiXCR, one entry per CDR3 protein. Of approximately 430,000 distinct CDR3 sequences listed, roughly 14% are singletons. The sample taken for sequencing was blood. These receptor sequences come from a woman under 30 with Graves' hyperthyroidism. The CDR3 runs from the conserved cysteine through the conserved F or W. Fields, in order: J gene, clone size, V gene, D gene, CDR3 protein, CDR3 DNA. D genes are given only for firm matches. Rows may omit the clone size; those that give it use once, few, many or a size class.

j_call: TRBJ2-3; clone_size: many; v_call: TRBV6-6; d_call: -; cdr3_aa: CASSYIEASPDTQYF; cdr3_nt: TGTGCCAGCAGTTACATTGAGGCTAGCCCAGATACGCAGTATTTT
j_call: TRBJ2-7; clone_size: many; v_call: TRBV29-1; d_call: TRBD2; cdr3_aa: CSVLGTSGSRTAYEQYF; cdr3_nt: TGCAGCGTTTTAGGGACTAGCGGGAGTCGGACCGCATACGAGCAGTACTTC
j_call: TRBJ2-4; clone_size: -; v_call: TRBV2; d_call: -; cdr3_aa: CGSSDFGGSKNIQYF; cdr3_nt: TGTGGCAGCAGTGACTTTGGTGGGTCCAAAAACATTCAGTACTTC
j_call: TRBJ2-1; clone_size: many; v_call: TRBV2; d_call: TRBD2; cdr3_aa: CASTNLRMGLAGVEQFF; cdr3_nt: TGTGCCAGCACCAATCTGAGAATGGGACTAGCGGGGGTGGAGCAGTTCTTC
j_call: TRBJ1-1; clone_size: many; v_call: TRBV12-3/TRBV12-4; d_call: -; cdr3_aa: CASNSPRFKNTEAFF; cdr3_nt: TGTGCCAGCAACTCTCCGCGGTTTAAGAACACTGAAGCTTTCTTT
j_call: TRBJ2-1; clone_size: few; v_call: TRBV10-3; d_call: TRBD1; cdr3_aa: CAISPDRVYNEQFF; cdr3_nt: TGTGCCATCAGTCCCGACAGGGTCTACAATGAGCAGTTCTTC
j_call: TRBJ2-6; clone_size: many; v_call: TRBV2; d_call: -; cdr3_aa: CASSVQASGANVLTF; cdr3_nt: TGTGCCAGCAGTGTTCAGGCCTCTGGGGCCAACGTCCTGACTTTC
j_call: TRBJ2-1; clone_size: many; v_call: TRBV3-1; d_call: TRBD2; cdr3_aa: CASMPGLAGYNEQFF; cdr3_nt: TGTGCCAGCATGCCGGGACTAGCGGGGTACAATGAGCAGTTCTTC
j_call: TRBJ2-7; clone_size: many; v_call: TRBV20-1; d_call: TRBD1; cdr3_aa: CSAVDRDRRYEQYF; cdr3_nt: TGCAGTGCAGTTGACCGGGACAGGCGCTACGAGCAGTACTTC
j_call: TRBJ2-1; clone_size: -; v_call: TRBV11-2; d_call: TRBD1; cdr3_aa: CASTPLGTGGYGYNEQFF; cdr3_nt: TGTGCCAGCACCCCGTTGGGGACAGGGGGCTATGGCTACAATGAGCAGTTCTTC
j_call: TRBJ2-3; clone_size: many; v_call: TRBV29-1; d_call: -; cdr3_aa: CSVEGTTDTQYF; cdr3_nt: TGCAGCGTTGAAGGTACCACAGATACGCAGTATTTT
j_call: TRBJ2-1; clone_size: -; v_call: TRBV7-6; d_call: TRBD1; cdr3_aa: CASTPDRALNEQFF; cdr3_nt: TGTGCCAGCACGCCGGACAGGGCACTCAATGAGCAGTTCTTC
j_call: TRBJ2-3; clone_size: many; v_call: TRBV20-1; d_call: -; cdr3_aa: CSADEPWGPITDTQYF; cdr3_nt: TGCAGTGCTGACGAGCCCTGGGGACCGATCACAGATACGCAGTATTTT
j_call: TRBJ1-2; clone_size: -; v_call: TRBV3-1; d_call: -; cdr3_aa: CASSPLWVGRDFYGYTF; cdr3_nt: TGTGCCAGCAGCCCTCTTTGGGTAGGCCGCGACTTCTATGGCTACACCTTC
j_call: TRBJ2-2; clone_size: -; v_call: TRBV6-6; d_call: TRBD1; cdr3_aa: CASSYSRGQGAPGELFF; cdr3_nt: TGTGCCAGCAGTTACTCGAGAGGGCAGGGGGCTCCGGGGGAGCTGTTTTTT
j_call: TRBJ1-1; clone_size: once; v_call: TRBV12-3/TRBV12-4; d_call: -; cdr3_aa: CASSLEVLNTEAFF; cdr3_nt: TGTGCCAGCAGTTTAGAGGTATTAAACACTGAAGCTTTCTTT
j_call: TRBJ1-2; clone_size: few; v_call: TRBV9; d_call: TRBD1; cdr3_aa: CASSARTGGPYYGYTF; cdr3_nt: TGTGCCAGCAGCGCTAGGACAGGGGGCCCCTACTATGGCTACACCTTC
j_call: TRBJ2-2; clone_size: few; v_call: TRBV4-2; d_call: TRBD2; cdr3_aa: CASSQVSGRASTGELFF; cdr3_nt: TGTGCCAGCAGCCAAGTTAGCGGGAGGGCCTCCACCGGGGAGCTGTTTTTT